These T cell receptor beta chains were read from a single sample in a study of T-cell memory formation after mild COVID-19. TCRdb used MiXCR to reprocess the 5' RACE reads, holding one entry per CDR3 protein. The sample records hundreds of thousands of distinct CDR3 sequences, 16% being singletons. Sequencing was carried out using PBMCs or a T cell subset sorted from them (not recorded which). Every receptor here comes from a man aged 18 to 30 who had mild COVID-19 (a few samples of this study predate the infection). Cell type and time point are not known. Each CDR3 is given with its conserved first and last residue. Each record gives: V gene, D gene, J gene, clone size, CDR3 DNA, CDR3 protein. D genes are given only for firm matches. Rows give clone size only sometimes, using once, few, many, or a class for an expanded clone.

TRBV20-1	NA	TRBJ1-2	NA	TGCAGTGTGGGAAGGGCGGCGAGAGGCTACACCTTC	CSVGRAARGYTF
TRBV28	NA	TRBJ2-5	few	TGTGCCAGCTCCCCCGGGACTCAGAGGGCAGAGACCCAGTACTTC	CASSPGTQRAETQYF
TRBV12-3/TRBV12-4	NA	TRBJ2-1	NA	TGTGCCAGCAGGAGCTGGGACTCCTACAATGAGCAGTTCTTC	CASRSWDSYNEQFF
TRBV6-5	NA	TRBJ2-2	few	TGTGCCAGCAGTTACTCACCGGTAAAACCCGGGGAGCTGTTTTTT	CASSYSPVKPGELFF
TRBV13	NA	TRBJ2-1	once	TGTGCCAGCAGCAAGAAACGGGGGAGCTCCTACAATGAGCAGTTCTTC	CASSKKRGSSYNEQFF
TRBV12-3/TRBV12-4	NA	TRBJ2-5	few	TGTGCCAGCACTCAGGGAGCAGCTCACAGCTTC	CASTQGAAHSF
TRBV2	NA	TRBJ2-2	few	TGTGCCAGCAGTCGAGGGTATGCCGGGGAGCTGTTTTTT	CASSRGYAGELFF
TRBV10-3	NA	TRBJ2-3	NA	TGTGCCATCACTCCAGGGTCTAGCACAGATACGCAGTATTTT	CAITPGSSTDTQYF
TRBV20-1	TRBD1	TRBJ1-4	NA	TGCAGTGCCAAGACAGGGCAGCGGACCTCTAATGAAAAACTGTTTTTT	CSAKTGQRTSNEKLFF
TRBV12-3/TRBV12-4	NA	TRBJ1-2	few	TGTGCCAGCAGTTTAGAGGGGGATCTCACCTTC	CASSLEGDLTF
TRBV5-4	NA	TRBJ1-2	NA	TGTGCCAGCAGCCCCTCGTCAGGTGGGGGATATAACTATGGCTACACCTTC	CASSPSSGGGYNYGYTF
TRBV6-2/TRBV6-3	NA	TRBJ1-3	NA	TGTGCCAGCAGGCCTGCGACTGGAAACACCATATATTTT	CASRPATGNTIYF
TRBV20-1	NA	TRBJ2-1	NA	TGCAGTGCTAGAGGGGCCGCGGGGGAGCAGTTCTTC	CSARGAAGEQFF
TRBV7-8	TRBD1	TRBJ2-2	many	TGTGCCAGCAGCTTAAGGGGGCCCGGGGAGCTGTTTTTT	CASSLRGPGELFF
TRBV27	NA	TRBJ2-3	few	TGTGCCAGCAGTGGACGGACAACTCCTAGCACAGATACGCAGTATTTT	CASSGRTTPSTDTQYF
TRBV7-2	TRBD1	TRBJ1-2	NA	TGTGCCAGCAGGGGAGGGGGCAGCCGCTATGGCTACACCTTC	CASRGGGSRYGYTF
TRBV12-3/TRBV12-4	NA	TRBJ1-1	NA	TGTGCCAGCAGCTCTACTAGGGTGGTGGTGAACACTGAAGCTTTCTTT	CASSSTRVVVNTEAFF
TRBV5-1	TRBD2	TRBJ2-1	NA	TGCGCCAGCAGGACAGTCGGGGGGAGCTCCTACAATGAGCAGTTCTTC	CASRTVGGSSYNEQFF
TRBV7-9	NA	TRBJ2-4	many	TGTGCCAGCAGAGAGGGGTTGGGAGCCAAAAACATTCAGTACTTC	CASREGLGAKNIQYF
TRBV5-1	NA	TRBJ2-4	once	TGCGCCAGCAGCCCCGGCCACATAGGGGAAGCCAAAAACATTCAGTACTTC	CASSPGHIGEAKNIQYF
TRBV10-3	NA	TRBJ1-2	NA	TGTGCCACAGGGGATTATGGCTACACCTTC	CATGDYGYTF
TRBV20-1	NA	TRBJ2-5	NA	TGCAGTGCTCCTTTGGATCGCCAAGAGACCCAGTACTTC	CSAPLDRQETQYF
TRBV6-4	NA	TRBJ2-3	NA	TGTGCCAGCAGTGACAACGGAGATACGCAGTATTTT	CASSDNGDTQYF
TRBV3-1	TRBD2	TRBJ2-3	NA	TGTGCCAGCAGCCAAGTTCGCGGGGGGACCACAGATACGCAGTATTTT	CASSQVRGGTTDTQYF
TRBV20-1	NA	TRBJ1-5	NA	TGCAGTGCTAGATCCGGGCGTCAAAATAGCAATCAGCCCCAGCATTTT	CSARSGRQNSNQPQHF
TRBV7-9	TRBD1	TRBJ1-2	NA	TGTGCCAGCAGCTTGGGACAGGGGGAGCTCGGCTACACCTTC	CASSLGQGELGYTF
TRBV7-9	TRBD1	TRBJ2-6	few	TGTGCCAGCAGCCAAGACAGGGAAAGGCCTGGGGCCAACGTCCTGACTTTC	CASSQDRERPGANVLTF
TRBV10-1	NA	TRBJ2-1	NA	TGCGCCAGCAGTGAGTTGAGGGGTAGCCCTAATGAGCAGTTCTTC	CASSELRGSPNEQFF
TRBV7-3	NA	TRBJ1-5	NA	TGTGCCAGCAGCCCCCTACAGAGTTATAGCAATCAGCCCCAGCATTTT	CASSPLQSYSNQPQHF
TRBV12-3/TRBV12-4	TRBD1	TRBJ1-3	NA	TGTGCCAGCAGAACGACAGGGCGAGGAGGAAACACCATATATTTT	CASRTTGRGGNTIYF
TRBV12-3/TRBV12-4	NA	TRBJ2-5	NA	TGTGCCAGCAGTTTAAAGCAGGGAACGTCCCAGTACTTC	CASSLKQGTSQYF
TRBV7-9	NA	TRBJ2-7	NA	TGTGCCAGCAGCTTATTGACAGGTTACCGGGAGCAGTACTTC	CASSLLTGYREQYF
TRBV7-2	NA	TRBJ2-3	many	TGTGCCAGCAGCCGCAATGAGGGAGGTACGCAGTATTTT	CASSRNEGGTQYF
TRBV4-2	NA	TRBJ2-1	many	TGTGCCAGCAGCCAAGGAACACTTGGAGAGCAGTTCTTC	CASSQGTLGEQFF
TRBV7-2	NA	TRBJ1-2	few	TGTGCCAGCAGCCGAGGGTTGGGGTCCAATAACTATGGCTACACCTTC	CASSRGLGSNNYGYTF
TRBV14	NA	TRBJ1-1	NA	TGTGCCAGCAGCCCCGAGGCCTTCAGGGAAGCTTTCTTT	CASSPEAFREAFF
TRBV10-3	NA	TRBJ2-1	NA	TGTGCCAGCAGGGTGTCCGCCTCCAATGAGCAGTTCTTC	CASRVSASNEQFF
TRBV20-1	NA	TRBJ1-5	few	TGCAGTGCTAGATATGGGGCCCAGCCCCAGCATTTT	CSARYGAQPQHF
TRBV7-9	TRBD2	TRBJ2-7	few	TGTGCCAGCAGCCAACGTCCGCAGCGGGGTTACAACGAGCAGTACTTC	CASSQRPQRGYNEQYF